This T cell receptor (beta chain) was documented in a study of OX40 agonist ivuxolimab in advanced cancers. Per germline, CDR1 SGDLS and CDR2 YYNGEE. V lost 4 bases and J lost 5; bases outside the gene matches: 11. The CDR3 covers 15 residues. Assay: immunoSEQ multiplex PCR; the TCRdb copy retains only in-frame clones and omits some. The sample yields some 83,000 clones, 70% to 90% seen once. This clone was seen only a few times. The chain joins TRBV9 to TRBJ2-5; 7 bases match TRBD1. This specimen consisted of CD4+ or CD8+ T cells sorted from blood, obtained in a trial of the OX40 agonist ivuxolimab. The TCR originated in an adult with an advanced solid tumor such as melanoma, head and neck, liver or kidney cancer. The CDR3 region is CASSPRQGVWETQYF. CDR3 coding DNA: TGTGCCAGCAGCCCAAGACAGGGTGTGTGGGAGACCCAGTACTTC.